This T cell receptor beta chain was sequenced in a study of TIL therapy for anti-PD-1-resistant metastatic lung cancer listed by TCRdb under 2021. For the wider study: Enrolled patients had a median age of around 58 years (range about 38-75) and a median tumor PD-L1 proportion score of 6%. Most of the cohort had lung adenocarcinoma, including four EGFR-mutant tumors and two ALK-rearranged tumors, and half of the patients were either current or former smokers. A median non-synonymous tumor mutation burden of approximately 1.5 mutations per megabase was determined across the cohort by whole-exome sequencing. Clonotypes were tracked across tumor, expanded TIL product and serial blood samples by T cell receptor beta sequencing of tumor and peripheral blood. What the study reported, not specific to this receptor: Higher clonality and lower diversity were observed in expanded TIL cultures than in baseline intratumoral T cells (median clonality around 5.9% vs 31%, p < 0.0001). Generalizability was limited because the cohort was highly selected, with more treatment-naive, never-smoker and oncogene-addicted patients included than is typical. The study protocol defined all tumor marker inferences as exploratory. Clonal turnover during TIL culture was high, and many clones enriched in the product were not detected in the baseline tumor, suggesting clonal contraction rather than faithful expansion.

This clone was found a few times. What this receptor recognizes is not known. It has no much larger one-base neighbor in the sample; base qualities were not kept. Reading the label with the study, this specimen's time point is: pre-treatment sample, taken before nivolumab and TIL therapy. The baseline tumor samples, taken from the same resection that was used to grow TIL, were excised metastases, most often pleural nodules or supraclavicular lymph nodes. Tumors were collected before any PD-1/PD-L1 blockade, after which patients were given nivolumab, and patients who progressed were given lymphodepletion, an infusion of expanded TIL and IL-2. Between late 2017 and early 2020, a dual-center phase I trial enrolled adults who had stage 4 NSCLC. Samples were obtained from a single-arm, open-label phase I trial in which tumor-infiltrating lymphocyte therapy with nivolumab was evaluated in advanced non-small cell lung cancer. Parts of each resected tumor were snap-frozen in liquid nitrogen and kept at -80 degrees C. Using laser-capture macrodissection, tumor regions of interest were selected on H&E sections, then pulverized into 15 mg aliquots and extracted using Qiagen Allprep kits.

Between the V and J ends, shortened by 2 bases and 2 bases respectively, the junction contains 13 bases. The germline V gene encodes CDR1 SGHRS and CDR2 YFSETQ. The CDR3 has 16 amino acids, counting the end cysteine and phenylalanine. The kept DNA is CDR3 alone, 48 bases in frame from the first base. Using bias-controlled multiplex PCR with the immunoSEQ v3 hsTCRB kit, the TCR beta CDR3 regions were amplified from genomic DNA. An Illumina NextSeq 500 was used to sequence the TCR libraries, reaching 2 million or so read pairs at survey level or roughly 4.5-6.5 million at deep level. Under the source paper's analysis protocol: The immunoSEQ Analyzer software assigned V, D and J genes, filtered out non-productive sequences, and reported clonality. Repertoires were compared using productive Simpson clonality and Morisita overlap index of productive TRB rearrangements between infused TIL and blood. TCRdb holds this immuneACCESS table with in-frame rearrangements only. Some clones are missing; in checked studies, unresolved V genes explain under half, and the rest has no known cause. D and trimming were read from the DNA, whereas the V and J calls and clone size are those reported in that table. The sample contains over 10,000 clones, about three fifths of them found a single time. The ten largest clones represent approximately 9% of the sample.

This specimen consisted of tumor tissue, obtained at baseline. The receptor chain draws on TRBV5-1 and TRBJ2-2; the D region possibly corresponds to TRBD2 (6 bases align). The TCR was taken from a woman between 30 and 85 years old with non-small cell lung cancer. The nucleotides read TGCGCCAGCAGCTTCAGAGACGGGACTAACACCGGGGAGCTGTTTTTT. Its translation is CASSFRDGTNTGELFF.